A selection of T cell receptor beta chains follows, all from one sample in a study of blood T cells in healthy people across ages. Via MiXCR, TCRdb re-called the 5' RACE reads, giving one row per CDR3 protein. The sample has under 700,000 distinct CDR3 sequences, approximately 25% seen once. Another study also made use of these data, one on T cells of mothers and their children.

The material sequenced was blood. The source of these receptors is a boy under 18 in good health. The conserved cysteine and the conserved F or W are not part of the CDR3 here. Fields, in order: V gene, CDR3 length, CDR3 protein.

v_call: TRBV19
cdr3_length: 13
cdr3_aa: ASSVRDSFKNIQY

v_call: TRBV4-2
cdr3_length: 12
cdr3_aa: ASSQGETGSDYT

v_call: TRBV7-9
cdr3_length: 14
cdr3_aa: ASSSPTHANTGELF

v_call: TRBV9
cdr3_length: 10
cdr3_aa: ASGAPNTEAF

v_call: TRBV24-1
cdr3_length: 9
cdr3_aa: ATSDKGAQI

v_call: TRBV4-1
cdr3_length: 13
cdr3_aa: ASSQLDLLNTEAF

v_call: TRBV6-5
cdr3_length: 11
cdr3_aa: ASSYSSLTEAF

v_call: TRBV6-5
cdr3_length: 10
cdr3_aa: ASSYSGQDLH

v_call: TRBV27
cdr3_length: 11
cdr3_aa: ASSQTDGETQY

v_call: TRBV20-1
cdr3_length: 13
cdr3_aa: SASALAPTLNEQF

v_call: TRBV4-1
cdr3_length: 17
cdr3_aa: ASSLHYVGLAGDVDEQF

v_call: TRBV7-2
cdr3_length: 12
cdr3_aa: ASRSGRREGEQF

v_call: TRBV28
cdr3_length: 15
cdr3_aa: ASSLDTFRDRGYIQY

v_call: TRBV14
cdr3_length: 12
cdr3_aa: ASSATRDTGELF

v_call: TRBV4-3
cdr3_length: 10
cdr3_aa: ASSPEGEAQY

v_call: TRBV4-3
cdr3_length: 13
cdr3_aa: ASSRGTGLGNEQF

v_call: TRBV29-1
cdr3_length: 12
cdr3_aa: SVDLAGVYNEQF

v_call: TRBV21-1
cdr3_length: 14
cdr3_aa: ASSPRRRQVVETQY

v_call: TRBV7-3
cdr3_length: 13
cdr3_aa: ASRPTGGNTDTQY

v_call: TRBV7-9
cdr3_length: 12
cdr3_aa: ASSLAQASYEQY

v_call: TRBV10-3
cdr3_length: 14
cdr3_aa: AIRGNPGRLNTEAF

v_call: TRBV7-2
cdr3_length: 10
cdr3_aa: ASSYRNYGYT

v_call: TRBV7-2
cdr3_length: 15
cdr3_aa: ASSPIGLAGNTGELF

v_call: TRBV7-9
cdr3_length: 13
cdr3_aa: ASSPRTSGSDEQF

v_call: TRBV4-1
cdr3_length: 15
cdr3_aa: ASSQILAGASYNEQF

v_call: TRBV9
cdr3_length: 13
cdr3_aa: ASSVTSGGASEQF